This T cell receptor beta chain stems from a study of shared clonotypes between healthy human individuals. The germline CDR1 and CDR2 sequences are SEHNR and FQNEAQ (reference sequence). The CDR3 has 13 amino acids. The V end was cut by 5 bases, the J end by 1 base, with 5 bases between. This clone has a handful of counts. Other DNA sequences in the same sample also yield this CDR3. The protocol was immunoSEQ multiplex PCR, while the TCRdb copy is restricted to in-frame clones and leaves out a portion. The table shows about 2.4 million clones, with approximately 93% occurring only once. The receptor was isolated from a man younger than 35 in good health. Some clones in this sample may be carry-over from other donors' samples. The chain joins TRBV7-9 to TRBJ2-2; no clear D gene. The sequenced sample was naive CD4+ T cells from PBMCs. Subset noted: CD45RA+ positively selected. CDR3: CASSPLNTGELFF. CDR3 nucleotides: TGTGCCAGCAGCCCACTGAACACCGGGGAGCTGTTTTTT.